These 7 T cell receptor beta chains share one sample of origin, sequenced in a study of blood T cell repertoires in COVID-19 (TCRdb year 2020). Library preparation used the immunoSEQ multiplex PCR assay. TCRdb obtained this table from immuneACCESS and retained in-frame rearrangements with V and J assigned. These tables miss some clones; where compared with another copy, unresolved V genes account for less than half of the shortfall, and the remainder is unexplained. The sample data list under 300,000 clones, and about 85% of these were observed just once. The ten biggest clones cover roughly 1.9% of the sample. Sequencing input: peripheral blood. All receptors derive from a man aged 25-45 years who had recovered from COVID-19.

The chain has TRBV3-1 (or the pseudogene TRBV3-2) and TRBJ2-2, with D possibly matching TRBD2 (5 bases). Trimming stripped 1 base from V and 2 bases from J, with 14 bases between. The CDR3 runs to 17 residues. Germline CDR1 is LGHDT and CDR2 is YNNKEL (reference sequence). The DNA for the CDR3 is TGTGCCAGCAGCCAAGCGGGGAGAGCCCTAAACACCGGGGAGCTGTTTTTT. Translation gives CASSQAGRALNTGELFF.

A single count supports this clone. This chain connects TRBV18 to TRBJ2-7; 13 bases agree with TRBD2. The CDR3 runs to 16 residues. The V gene's germline CDR1 is KGHSH and CDR2 LQKENI. Unmatched junction bases numbered 4, after V lost 3 bases and J lost 2 bases. CDR3 in amino acids: CASSPTGTSGAYEQYV. The CDR3, as DNA: TGTGCCAGCTCACCTACCGGGACTAGCGGGGCCTACGAGCAGTACGTC.

V is TRBV5-1 and J is TRBJ2-7; the match to TRBD1 covers 7 bases. The CDR3 totals 17 residues. Trimming cost V 4 bases and J 0 bases; bases outside gene matches: 13. Germline V gene data show CDR1 as SGHRS and CDR2 as YFSETQ. The CDR3 here is CASSLRSPRDSSYEQYF. CDR3 sequence (DNA): TGCGCCAGCAGCCTCCGCTCCCCCCGGGACAGCTCCTACGAGCAGTACTTC.

V is TRBV5-4 and J is TRBJ2-7; D uncertain. V gave up 4 bases and J gave up 0 bases, with 8 bases separating them. In germline, CDR1 is SGHNT, CDR2 YYREEE (reference sequence). This CDR3 has 13 residues. DNA of the CDR3: TGTGCCAGCAGCAGCCCAATCTCCTACGAGCAGTACTTC. Amino acid sequence: CASSSPISYEQYF.

The chain links TRBV19 to TRBJ1-6; D unresolved. The CDR3 runs to 11 residues. V lost 5 bases to trimming and J lost 14 bases, with 10 bases between them. Germline CDR1 and CDR2: LNHDA and SQIVND (reference sequence). DNA of the CDR3: TGTGCCAGTAGTCCTGGGAGGACCCTCCACTTT. It translates to CASSPGRTLHF.

This clone appeared a few times. This sequence joins TRBV10-2 and TRBJ2-7; a possible D gene is TRBD2 (6 bases). Looked up from germline, CDR1 is WSHSY and CDR2 is SAAADI. V lost 1 base, J lost 2 bases, and 15 bases lay in between. The CDR3 covers 16 residues. The CDR3 region is CASSEWNSGYAYEQYF. The CDR3 DNA is TGCGCCAGCAGTGAGTGGAATAGCGGTTATGCCTACGAGCAGTACTTC.

This chain links TRBV10-2 with TRBJ2-2; 10 bases line up with TRBD1. The CDR3 loop spans 14 amino acids. The trim removed 6 bases at V and 3 bases at J, leaving 1 base unmatched. Per germline, CDR1 WSHSY and CDR2 SAAADI. CDR3 nucleotide sequence: TGCGCCAGCAGGGACAGGGGGGACACCGGGGAGCTGTTTTTT. This translates into CASRDRGDTGELFF.